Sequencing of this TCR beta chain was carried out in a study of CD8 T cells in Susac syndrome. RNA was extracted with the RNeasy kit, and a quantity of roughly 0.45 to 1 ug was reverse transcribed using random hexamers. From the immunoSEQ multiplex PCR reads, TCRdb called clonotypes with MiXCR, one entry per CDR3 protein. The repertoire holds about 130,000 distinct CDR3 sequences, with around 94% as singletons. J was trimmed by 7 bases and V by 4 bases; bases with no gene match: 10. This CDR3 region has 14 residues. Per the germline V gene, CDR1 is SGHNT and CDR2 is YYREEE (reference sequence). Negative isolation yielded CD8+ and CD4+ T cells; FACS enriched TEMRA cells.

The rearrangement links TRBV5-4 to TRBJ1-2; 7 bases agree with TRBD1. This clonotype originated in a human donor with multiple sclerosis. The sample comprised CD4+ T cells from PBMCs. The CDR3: CASSPRTGKAGYTF. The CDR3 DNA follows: TGTGCCAGCAGCCCACGGACAGGAAAGGCTGGCTACACCTTC. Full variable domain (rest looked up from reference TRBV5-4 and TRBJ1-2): ETGVTQSPTHLIKTRGQQVTLRCSSQSGHNTVSWYQQALGQGPQFIFQYYREEENGRGNFPPRFSGLQFPNYSSELNVNALELDDSALYLCASSPRTGKAGYTFGSGTRLTVV.